Below are 26 T cell receptor beta chains sequenced from a single sample in a study of control samples from healthy donors and cancer patients. The protocol was immunoSEQ multiplex PCR, while the TCRdb copy is restricted to in-frame clones and leaves out a portion. The repertoire includes approximately 100,000 clones, approximately 90% of them detected once, and 17% sits in the top ten. Sequencing used blood. The origin of the receptors is a woman in her fifties or sixties in good health.

This clone turned up a few times. The chain carries TRBV7-2 and TRBJ2-2; D gene uncertain. V gave up 5 bases and J gave up 6 bases, with 22 bases separating them. The CDR3 length is 17 residues. Germline assignment: CDR1 SGHTA and CDR2 FQGNSA. The CDR3 spells CASSRDDTYTRSGELFF. The CDR3 nucleotides are TGTGCCAGCAGCCGCGACGATACCTACACAAGGTCCGGGGAGCTGTTTTTT.

The chain joins TRBV28 to TRBJ2-7; D perhaps matches TRBD2 (6 bases). V was shortened by 6 bases and J by 6 bases, with 15 bases between the two germline ends. Germline loops: CDR1 MDHEN, CDR2 SYDVKM. The CDR3 consists of 13 residues. Here the CDR3 reads CASSLPRGVEQYV. DNA for the CDR3: TGTGCCAGCAGCCTCCCTCGCGGGGTCGAGCAGTACGTC.

The sample holds one count of this clone. V and J are TRBV6-2 or TRBV6-3 and TRBJ1-3, with a tentative D call TRBD1 (5 bases). This CDR3 comprises 14 residues. CDR1 and CDR2 from the germline V gene are MNHEY and SVGEGT. Trimming shortened V by 4 bases and J by 0 bases, and 7 bases separated the two germline ends. CDR3 sequence: CASSSTDSGNTIYF. CDR3 sequence (DNA): TGTGCCAGCAGTTCGACAGACTCTGGAAACACCATATATTTT.

The CDR3 nucleotides are TGTGCCAGTAGGGCTGACAGTGAAGCTTTCTTT. Translated, it gives CASRADSEAFF. The chain couples TRBV19 to TRBJ1-1; a weak D match, TRBD1 (5 bases). CDR3 length equals 11 residues. The V gene's germline CDR1 is LNHDA and CDR2 SQIVND (reference sequence). V shed 6 bases and J shed 7 bases, with 9 bases lying between them. The variable domain in full, completed from reference TRBV19 and TRBJ1-1, reads DGGITQSPKYLFRKEGQNVTLSCEQNLNHDAMYWYRQDPGQGLRLIYYSQIVNDFQKGDIAEGYSVSREKKESFPLTVTSAQKNPTAFYLCASRADSEAFFGQGTRLTVV.

The CDR3, as DNA: TGCGCCAGCAGCCAAGATGGGGCCTCCTCCGCAACTAATGAAAAACTGTTTTTT. The encoded protein is CASSQDGASSATNEKLFF. The V call is TRBV4-1, the J call TRBJ1-4; a possible D gene is TRBD1 (5 bases). The germline V gene has CDR1 MGHRA and CDR2 YSYEKL. CDR3 length equals 18 residues. V was shortened by 0 bases and J by 0 bases, with 14 bases between the two germline ends.

This clone was picked up one time. The chain uses TRBV4-3 and TRBJ2-2; 8 bases map to TRBD2. Germline trimming cut 0 bases from V and 6 bases from J; bases unmatched to any gene: 9. The V gene's germline CDR1 is LGHNA and CDR2 YSLEER. The CDR3 sequence is 17 residues long. In DNA form, the CDR3 reads TGCGCCAGCAGCCAAGATGGGGGCGGGAGGTCATCCGGGGAGCTGTTTTTT. Protein product: CASSQDGGGRSSGELFF.

V gene TRBV24-1 combines with J gene TRBJ1-2, with TRBD1 matching over 7 bases. The CDR3 loop spans 15 amino acids. The V gene's germline CDR1 is KGHDR and CDR2 SFDVKD. V was pared by 3 bases and J by 3 bases, with 6 bases of the junction left unmatched. The CDR3 reads CATSDPSGTDYGYTF. CDR3 coding DNA: TGTGCCACCAGTGATCCGTCAGGGACAGACTATGGCTACACCTTC.

The chain has TRBV2 and TRBJ1-1; possibly TRBD1 for D (5 bases). Germline lookup yields CDR1 SNHLY and CDR2 FYNNEI. V lost 7 bases, J lost 7 bases, and 19 bases lay in between. CDR3 length equals 14 residues. CDR3 in amino acids: CASTERGSRNEAFF. The DNA for the CDR3 is TGTGCCAGCACCGAAAGGGGAAGTCGGAATGAAGCTTTCTTT.

V usage is TRBV18 and J usage is TRBJ1-2, with a weak D call TRBD1 (5 bases). Germline CDR1 and CDR2: KGHSH and LQKENI. The CDR3 has 13 residues. V gave up 5 bases and J gave up 4 bases, with 11 bases separating them. The CDR3 DNA reads as TGTGCCAGCTCATCAGGGACCGCCTATGGCTACACCTTC. Its protein is CASSSGTAYGYTF.

V gene TRBV6-5 combines with J gene TRBJ1-2; D uncertain. Trimming pared 4 bases from V and 6 bases from J, leaving 12 bases between. The germline CDR1 and CDR2 sequences are MNHEY and SVGAGI. CDR3 length: 13 amino acids. CDR3 coding DNA: TGTGCCAGCAGTTCTGGGGTTTTAGATGGCTACACCTTC. It translates to CASSSGVLDGYTF.

The V and J genes are TRBV5-6 and TRBJ2-5; no firm D call. There are 14 residues in the CDR3. Germline V CDR1 and CDR2: SGHDT, YYEEEE. Trimming cost V 2 bases and J 1 base, with 9 bases left between them. The CDR3, as DNA: TGTGCCAGCAGCTTACTCTCTAGCCAAGAGACCCAGTACTTC. Its translation: CASSLLSSQETQYF. Full variable domain (outside the CDR3, taken from reference TRBV5-6 and TRBJ2-5): DAGVTQSPTHLIKTRGQQVTLRCSPKSGHDTVSWYQQALGQGPQFIFQYYEEEERQRGNFPDRFSGHQFPNYSSELNVNALLLGDSALYLCASSLLSSQETQYFGPGTRLLVL.

The rearrangement uses TRBV6-5 and TRBJ1-2; TRBD1 might be the D (5 bases). V was cut by 6 bases and J by 1 base, with 15 bases left in between. The CDR3 contains 15 residues. In germline, CDR1 is MNHEY, CDR2 SVGAGI. In nucleotides, the CDR3 is TGTGCCAGCAGGGCGGGGGGGACGGGTAACTATGGCTACACCTTC. It encodes CASRAGGTGNYGYTF.

The chain joins TRBV27 to TRBJ2-7; D not certain. Trimming took off 5 bases at V and 3 bases at J, with 11 bases between the two ends. Per germline, CDR1 MNHEY and CDR2 SMNVEV (reference sequence). The CDR3 has 13 residues. The CDR3 nucleotides are TGTGCCAGCAGTCCTCTCCCACACTACGAGCAGTACGTC. Protein: CASSPLPHYEQYV.

CDR3 sequence (DNA): TGTGCCAGCAGCTTAATGGGACTAGCGGGAAATACGCAGTATTTT. It encodes CASSLMGLAGNTQYF. This rearrangement joins TRBV7-3 to TRBJ2-3, with 13 bases lining up with TRBD2. Germline V lookup: CDR1 SGHTA, CDR2 FQGTGA. Trimming cost V 1 base and J 7 bases; bases outside gene matches: 2. This CDR3 contains 15 residues.

The rearrangement links TRBV5-4 to TRBJ2-7, with TRBD1 matching 7 bases. The CDR3 runs 19 residues. Trimming took 6 bases from V and 1 from J; bases not matched to a gene: 22. Germline CDR1 reads SGHNT; CDR2 reads YYREEE (reference sequence). The CDR3 sequence: CASTQGVDGGPRESYEQYF. The CDR3, as DNA: TGTGCCAGCACGCAGGGGGTGGACGGCGGGCCCAGGGAGTCCTACGAGCAGTACTTC.

The gene calls are TRBV6-5 and TRBJ2-1; TRBD2 aligns across 8 bases. Trimming at V came to 2 bases and at J to 5 bases, leaving 5 bases not matched to a gene. Germline V gene lookup returns CDR1 MNHEY and CDR2 SVGAGI. The CDR3 is 15 amino acids. CDR3 nucleotide sequence: TGTGCCAGCAGTTACGTGGGACTAGTGAACAATGAGCAGTTCTTC. Translation: CASSYVGLVNNEQFF.

The chain carries TRBV27 and TRBJ2-7; D is possibly TRBD1 (7 bases). CDR1 and CDR2 from the germline V gene are MNHEY and SMNVEV (reference sequence). V dropped 5 bases and J dropped 2 bases, with 13 bases sitting between them. This CDR3 comprises 14 residues. The CDR3, as DNA: TGTGCCAGCAGTCCAGGGGGGATGACCTACGAGCAGTACTTC. Translated: CASSPGGMTYEQYF.

The J gene is TRBJ2-1, the V gene TRBV9; possible D gene TRBD2, 5 bases. Trimming took 3 bases from V and 6 from J, leaving 22 bases between them. The CDR3 totals 17 residues. Germline CDR1 and CDR2: SGDLS and YYNGEE. CDR3 sequence reads: CASSAAPIARASNEQFF. The CDR3 nucleotides read TGTGCCAGCAGCGCCGCCCCCATAGCGCGGGCTAGCAATGAGCAGTTCTTC.

This clone appeared a single time. The rearrangement uses TRBV5-5 and TRBJ2-3; D uncertain. V was cut by 0 bases and J by 1 base, with 12 bases left in between. The CDR3 length is 16 residues. CDR1 and CDR2 (germline): SGHKS, YYEKEE (reference sequence). CDR3 sequence (DNA): TGTGCCAGCAGCTTGGGGCCTGAGCACCGCACAGATACGCAGTATTTT. This gives the protein CASSLGPEHRTDTQYF.

The J gene is TRBJ2-3, the V gene TRBV29-1; no clear D gene. This CDR3 comprises 11 residues. Per the germline V gene, CDR1 is SQVTM and CDR2 is ANQGSEA. The ends were cut back, 7 bases at V and 2 bases at J, with 7 bases in the middle. For the CDR3, the DNA is TGCAGCGGCGAACTCACAGATACGCAGTATTTT. Encoded protein: CSGELTDTQYF.

The chain links TRBV11-3 to TRBJ2-2; 7 bases fit TRBD2. The junction had 15 bases not matched to a gene; V was cut back by 5 bases and J by 6 bases. Germline V lookup: CDR1 SGHNT, CDR2 YENEEA. There are 17 residues in the CDR3. CDR3 nucleotides: TGTGCCAGCAGCCCCCGGTCCGGCGGGAGCGTTCCCGGGGAGCTGTTTTTT. As protein: CASSPRSGGSVPGELFF.

In the case of this clone: A junction boundary mismatches the germline segment, possibly from a read error. This chain connects TRBV6-4 to TRBJ1-2; TRBD1 is a possible D gene (5 bases). This CDR3 is 12 amino acids long. Germline lookup yields CDR1 MRHNA and CDR2 SNTAGT. CDR3 amino acids: CATSRGNYGYTF. CDR3 nucleotide sequence: TGTGCCACCAGTCGGGGGAACTATGGCTACACCTTC.

The V call is TRBV2, the J call TRBJ1-2; TRBD1 matches 8 bases. The V and J ends lost 7 bases and 4 bases, in that order; junction bases with no gene match: 11. The CDR3 is 15 residues long. In germline, CDR1 is SNHLY, CDR2 FYNNEI. Here the CDR3 reads CASNPGQGGAYGYTF. The CDR3 nucleotides read TGTGCCAGCAACCCTGGACAGGGAGGGGCCTATGGCTACACCTTC.

This clone was counted a single time. This sample includes further DNA sequences coding for the same CDR3. This rearrangement joins TRBV6-1 to TRBJ2-4; a weak D match, TRBD1 (5 bases). Germline V gene lookup returns CDR1 MNHNS and CDR2 SASEGT. V gave up 2 bases and J gave up 1 base, with 9 bases separating them. The CDR3 has 15 residues. CDR3 bases: TGTGCCAGCAGTGAAATGGGGCTGGCCAAAAACATTCAGTACTTC. Translation gives CASSEMGLAKNIQYF.

This clone turned up a few times. The CDR3 region is CASSDTGGYYGYTF. Here the CDR3 DNA reads TGTGCCAGCAGTGATACGGGTGGCTACTATGGCTACACCTTC. The chain joins TRBV2 to TRBJ1-2; D uncertain. Trimming pared 3 bases from V and 3 bases from J, leaving 11 bases between. Germline values: CDR1 SNHLY, CDR2 FYNNEI. The CDR3 totals 14 residues.

The chain uses TRBV10-3 and TRBJ2-4; 9 nucleotides line up with TRBD1. Germline V gives CDR1 ENHRY, CDR2 SYGVKD. The CDR3 has 13 residues. V gave up 4 bases and J gave up 5 bases; unmatched junction bases: 0. DNA for the CDR3: TGTGCCATCAGTGGGACAGGGGAAAACATTCAGTACTTC. Its translation is CAISGTGENIQYF.